The 31 T cell receptor beta chains given below trace back to one sample, sequenced in a study of blood T cell repertoires in COVID-19. TCRdb's table, derived via immunoSEQ multiplex PCR, lists solely in-frame clones and lacks some. This sample has approximately 200,000 clones, with about 81% found just once. The source material was peripheral blood. All receptors derive from an elderly woman with COVID-19, enrolled during active disease.

The chain employs TRBV5-1 and TRBJ2-1; 13 bases fit TRBD2. Unmatched junction bases numbered 8, after V lost 2 bases and J lost 9 bases. The length of the CDR3 is 16 residues. Germline CDR1 SGHRS, CDR2 YFSETQ. CDR3 protein: CASSFYTSGGAGEQFF. The CDR3 DNA reads as TGCGCCAGCAGCTTCTATACTAGCGGGGGGGCAGGTGAGCAGTTCTTC.

This chain connects TRBV18 to TRBJ1-1; D perhaps matches TRBD1 (5 bases). Trimming stripped 3 bases from V and 11 bases from J, with 13 bases between. The CDR3 runs 12 residues. Looked up from germline, CDR1 is KGHSH and CDR2 is LQKENI. CDR3 residues: CASSPIREEAFF. Written as DNA, the CDR3 is TGTGCCAGCTCACCCATCAGGGAGGAGGCTTTCTTT.

V usage is TRBV7-8 and J usage is TRBJ2-2, with TRBD1 matching over 9 bases. There are 16 residues in the CDR3. The V and J ends lost 0 bases and 4 bases, in that order; junction bases with no gene match: 3. The germline V gene encodes CDR1 SGHVS and CDR2 FQNEAQ. DNA of the CDR3: TGTGCCAGCAGCTTAGCGCCGACAGGGGGCACCGGGGAGCTGTTTTTT. It encodes CASSLAPTGGTGELFF.

The chain joins TRBV4-3 to TRBJ1-6; TRBD1 matches at 7 bases. Germline assignment: CDR1 LGHNA and CDR2 YSLEER. The CDR3 consists of 15 residues. V was clipped by 0 bases and J by 8 bases; unmatched bases: 4. CDR3 bases: TGCGCCAGCAGCCAAGATTGGCAGGGGGATTCACCCCTCCACTTT. Translation: CASSQDWQGDSPLHF.

V gene TRBV5-6 combines with J gene TRBJ2-6; TRBD2 agrees at 12 bases. Unmatched junction bases numbered 8, after V lost 3 bases and J lost 4 bases. The CDR3 consists of 18 residues. Germline V gene data show CDR1 as SGHDT and CDR2 as YYEEEE. The CDR3 region is CASSSPLAGGPGANVLTF. The CDR3 coding sequence is TGTGCCAGCAGCTCGCCACTAGCGGGAGGTCCCGGGGCCAACGTCCTGACTTTC. The full variable domain, completed using reference TRBV5-6 and TRBJ2-6, is DAGVTQSPTHLIKTRGQQVTLRCSPKSGHDTVSWYQQALGQGPQFIFQYYEEEERQRGNFPDRFSGHQFPNYSSELNVNALLLGDSALYLCASSSPLAGGPGANVLTFGAGSRLTVL.

This clone has only one observation. This chain joins TRBV6-2 or TRBV6-3 and TRBJ2-3, with TRBD2 identical over 8 bases. This CDR3 region has 16 residues. The trim removed 6 bases at V and 6 bases at J, leaving 14 bases unmatched. CDR1 MNHEY and CDR2 SVGEGT come from the germline V gene. In DNA, the CDR3 is TGTGCCAGCAGCTCCTCACGGGGGGGCTCCATGGATACGCAGTATTTT. This codes for CASSSSRGGSMDTQYF.

The chain combines TRBV3-1 (or the pseudogene TRBV3-2) with TRBJ2-7, with TRBD2 matching 8 bases. The V segment lost 3 bases and the J segment 3 bases; nucleotides outside the gene matches: 10. In germline, CDR1 is LGHDT, CDR2 YNNKEL (reference sequence). This CDR3 spans 16 amino acids. CDR3 region: CASSQGWASGLYEQYF. The CDR3 bases are TGTGCCAGCAGCCAGGGGTGGGCTAGCGGGCTCTACGAGCAGTACTTC.

This chain connects TRBV25-1 to TRBJ1-5; TRBD1 might be the D (5 bases). Germline-derived CDR1 and CDR2 are MGHDK and SYGVNS. V was cut by 2 bases and J by 0 bases, with 11 bases left in between. The CDR3 contains 16 residues. The CDR3 here is CASSEEDIYSNQPQHF. In DNA, the CDR3 is TGTGCCAGCAGTGAAGAGGACATCTATAGCAATCAGCCCCAGCATTTT.

With respect to this clone: Other DNA sequences from this sample encode an identical CDR3 as well. This rearrangement joins TRBV4-1 to TRBJ2-1; 8 nucleotides agree with TRBD2. V shed 5 bases, J shed 6 bases, and the junction held 12 bases outside the gene matches. In germline, CDR1 is MGHRA, CDR2 YSYEKL. This CDR3 region has 16 residues. The CDR3 DNA is TGCGCCAGCAGCTCCCGTACTAGCGGAAGTGGCAATGAGCAGTTCTTC. Translated: CASSSRTSGSGNEQFF.

The V and J genes are TRBV4-2 and TRBJ1-4; D remains unclear. The CDR3 extends over 17 amino acids. V lost 4 bases and J 0 bases, leaving 15 bases between the germline ends. In germline, CDR1 is LGHNA, CDR2 YNFKEQ. Here the CDR3 reads CASSPVSTVATNEKLFF. The CDR3 coding sequence is TGTGCCAGCAGCCCCGTCTCCACGGTTGCAACTAATGAAAAACTGTTTTTT.

This clone has only a few counts. This sequence joins TRBV5-1 and TRBJ1-6; D gene uncertain. CDR3 length equals 15 residues. With 0 bases removed from V and 5 bases from J, the gap between germline ends came to 9 bases. Germline V gives CDR1 SGHRS, CDR2 YFSETQ. CDR3 sequence reads: CASSLDSADNSPLHF. In DNA form, the CDR3 reads TGCGCCAGCAGCTTGGATAGCGCAGATAATTCACCCCTCCACTTT.

The CDR3 loop is CASRVRGGVNTEAFF. CDR3 in DNA: TGTGCCAGCAGGGTCCGGGGGGGCGTGAACACTGAAGCTTTCTTT. V gene TRBV13 combines with J gene TRBJ1-1, with TRBD1 as a possible D gene (6 bases). Germline CDR1 PRHDT, CDR2 FYEKMQ (reference sequence). The germline V and J ends were trimmed by 6 bases and 0 bases, with 14 bases remaining between them. The CDR3 consists of 15 residues.

The rearrangement joins TRBV21-1 to TRBJ2-1; the table calls TRBD1, which could not be checked here. TRBV21-1 is reported as a pseudogene. The CDR3 consists of 19 residues. The CDR3 reads CASLKPPPLRDRGLNEQFF. As DNA, the CDR3 is TGTGCCAGCCTCAAACCACCGCCACTCCGGGACAGGGGTTTGAATGAGCAGTTCTTC.

This clone was picked up one time. CDR3 residues: CSVRARLNTEAFF. CDR3 coding DNA: TGCAGCGTGAGGGCCCGACTGAACACTGAAGCTTTCTTT. The chain has TRBV29-1 and TRBJ1-1; D ambiguous. The CDR3 contains 13 residues. Germline lookup yields CDR1 SQVTM and CDR2 ANQGSEA. Trimming stripped 6 bases from V and 0 bases from J, with 11 bases between.

The gene calls are TRBV10-2 and TRBJ2-7, with TRBD1 matching over 8 bases. The V and J ends lost 7 bases and 6 bases, in that order; junction bases with no gene match: 5. The CDR3 loop spans 12 amino acids. Germline loops: CDR1 WSHSY, CDR2 SAAADI. CDR3 in amino acids: CASTDRGGEQYF. The CDR3 bases are TGCGCCAGCACCGACAGGGGAGGCGAGCAGTACTTC.

The chain has TRBV10-3 and TRBJ1-3, with TRBD1 as a possible D gene (5 bases). Germline CDR1 is ENHRY and CDR2 is SYGVKD. With 0 bases removed from V and 3 bases from J, the gap between germline ends came to 12 bases. This CDR3 is 16 amino acids long. The CDR3 coding sequence is TGTGCCATCAGTGAGTCGGAAGGAGGGGTTGGAAACACCATATATTTT. Translated: CAISESEGGVGNTIYF.

The rearrangement uses TRBV13 and TRBJ2-1; possible D gene TRBD1, 7 bases. The CDR3 length is 15 residues. V was clipped by 5 bases and J by 3 bases, with 14 bases between them. The germline V gene has CDR1 PRHDT and CDR2 FYEKMQ (reference sequence). This chain's CDR3 is CASSQRRDSYNEQFF. In DNA, the CDR3 is TGTGCCAGCAGCCAAAGGAGGGACAGCTACAATGAGCAGTTCTTC. The full variable domain, in which reference TRBV13 and TRBJ2-1 provide the parts outside the CDR3, is AAGVIQSPRHLIKEKRETATLKCYPIPRHDTVYWYQQGPGQDPQFLISFYEKMQSDKGSIPDRFSAQQFSDYHSELNMSSLELGDSALYFCASSQRRDSYNEQFFGPGTRLTVL.

This chain connects TRBV4-2 to TRBJ1-2; possibly TRBD1 for D (6 bases). The CDR3 has 17 residues. V was clipped by 0 bases and J by 4 bases, with 18 bases between them. Germline V gene lookup returns CDR1 LGHNA and CDR2 YNFKEQ. In nucleotides, the CDR3 is TGTGCCAGCAGCCAAGAAGGGTCTCACAGGGTAGTCTATGGCTACACCTTC. This sequence encodes CASSQEGSHRVVYGYTF.

The genes are TRBV4-1 and TRBJ2-7; 10 bases are a match to TRBD2. The length of the CDR3 is 14 residues. Germline values: CDR1 MGHRA, CDR2 YSYEKL. The V gene end was trimmed by 3 bases and the J gene end by 2 bases; junction bases not matched to a gene: 1. The CDR3 sequence is CASSHLAGAYEQYF. The CDR3 nucleotides are TGCGCCAGCAGCCATCTAGCGGGAGCCTACGAGCAGTACTTC.

The chain has TRBV21-1 and TRBJ2-3; TRBD1 is the table's D call and was not checked against the DNA. TRBV21-1 is termed a pseudogene. There are 16 residues in the CDR3. CDR3 sequence (DNA): TGTGCCAGCAGCAAAGGACAGGGGGAAGGCACAGATACGCAGTATTTT. This encodes CASSKGQGEGTDTQYF.

The chain employs TRBV21-1 and TRBJ2-7; the D call of TRBD2 is as the table states it, not checked on the DNA. TRBV21-1 is noted as a pseudogene. This CDR3 is built from 18 residues. For the CDR3, the DNA is TGTGCCAGCAGCGAGGAAGGTGGGCGCGGGAGAGTTCCCTACGAGCAGTACTTC. Translating gives CASSEEGGRGRVPYEQYF.

There are a few counts of this clone. The V call is TRBV7-6, the J call TRBJ2-7; 8 nucleotides agree with TRBD1. The CDR3 extends over 16 amino acids. The V and J ends lost 0 bases and 7 bases, in that order; junction bases with no gene match: 11. Germline lookup yields CDR1 SGHVS and CDR2 FNYEAQ. CDR3 DNA sequence: TGTGCCAGCAGCTTAGCGGAGGCAGGGGGCGGTTATGAGCAGTACTTC. It codes for CASSLAEAGGGYEQYF.

This rearrangement joins TRBV7-2 to TRBJ1-3, with D possibly being TRBD1 (6 bases). The V end lost 3 bases, the J end lost 0 bases, and 9 bases lay between the germline ends. Germline V lookup: CDR1 SGHTA, CDR2 FQGNSA. This CDR3 has 15 amino acids. CDR3 sequence: CASSLQGGSGNTIYF. The CDR3, as DNA: TGTGCCAGCAGCTTGCAAGGGGGCTCTGGAAACACCATATATTTT.

The chain carries TRBV6-5 and TRBJ1-2, with TRBD1 as a possible D gene (6 bases). Germline V gene sequence: CDR1 MNHEY, CDR2 SVGAGI. The CDR3 is 14 amino acids. Trimming stripped 6 bases from V and 2 bases from J, with 13 bases between. The CDR3 region is CASSRPTGNYGYTF. The CDR3 DNA follows: TGTGCCAGCAGCCGACCCACAGGGAACTATGGCTACACCTTC.

This chain uses TRBV7-9 with TRBJ2-1, with 7 bases that match TRBD1. Germline V CDR1 and CDR2: SEHNR, FQNEAQ (reference sequence). Trimming cost V 4 bases and J 2 bases; bases outside gene matches: 2. The CDR3 runs 14 residues. The CDR3 sequence: CASSSQGTYNEQFF. In DNA form, the CDR3 reads TGTGCCAGCAGCTCACAGGGGACCTACAATGAGCAGTTCTTC.

This sequence joins TRBV28 and TRBJ2-7, with D hard to call. This CDR3 region has 11 residues. Between the trimmed V and J ends, which lost 3 bases and 5 bases, there was a span of 5 bases. Looked up from germline, CDR1 is MDHEN and CDR2 is SYDVKM. The CDR3 sequence is CASSLSNEQYF. The CDR3 nucleotides read TGTGCCAGCAGTTTGTCCAACGAGCAGTACTTC.

The V gene is TRBV5-5, the J gene TRBJ2-3, with 9 bases lining up with TRBD1. Trimming took 3 bases from V and 2 from J; bases not matched to a gene: 7. This CDR3 comprises 16 residues. The germline V gene encodes CDR1 SGHKS and CDR2 YYEKEE (reference sequence). The CDR3 region has the DNA TGTGCCAGCAGCTGGATACAGGGGGCGGCCACAGATACGCAGTATTTT. This gives the protein CASSWIQGAATDTQYF.

In this sample, this clone turned up a few times. This chain links TRBV28 with TRBJ2-7, with D perhaps TRBD2 (6 bases). The CDR3 totals 14 residues. The germline V and J ends were trimmed by 2 bases and 2 bases, with 10 bases remaining between them. Germline CDR1 reads MDHEN; CDR2 reads SYDVKM. In DNA, the CDR3 is TGTGCCAGCAGTTTACCCGGGGGAGCCTACGAGCAGTACTTC. It codes for CASSLPGGAYEQYF.

The V call is TRBV28, the J call TRBJ1-6, with D uncertain. The V gene lost 2 bases and the J gene lost 14 bases, with 19 bases spanning the gap. This CDR3 has 15 residues. Germline CDR1 and CDR2: MDHEN and SYDVKM. CDR3 residues: CASSLPRFGSMALHF. CDR3 in DNA: TGTGCCAGCAGTTTACCACGATTCGGTTCAATGGCCCTCCACTTT.

As for this clone: Other DNA sequences from this sample encode an identical CDR3 as well. The chain is built from TRBV7-2 and TRBJ2-3; the match to TRBD2 covers 14 bases. This CDR3 has 15 residues. Germline values: CDR1 SGHTA, CDR2 FQGNSA. The V and J ends lost 3 bases and 9 bases, in that order; junction bases with no gene match: 5. The CDR3 protein is CASSLGLAGADTQYF. CDR3 DNA: TGTGCCAGCAGCTTGGGACTAGCGGGGGCCGACACGCAGTATTTT.

This clone was observed a few times. The chain links TRBV11-2 to TRBJ2-1, with TRBD1 identical over 9 bases. The J segment lost 9 bases and the V segment lost 5 bases, leaving 8 bases of the junction unmatched. The CDR3 has 14 amino acids. From germline, CDR1 is SGHAT and CDR2 FQNNGV. CDR3 protein: CASSLRTGAGEQFF. CDR3 nucleotides: TGTGCCAGCAGCCTCCGGACAGGGGCGGGTGAGCAGTTCTTC.